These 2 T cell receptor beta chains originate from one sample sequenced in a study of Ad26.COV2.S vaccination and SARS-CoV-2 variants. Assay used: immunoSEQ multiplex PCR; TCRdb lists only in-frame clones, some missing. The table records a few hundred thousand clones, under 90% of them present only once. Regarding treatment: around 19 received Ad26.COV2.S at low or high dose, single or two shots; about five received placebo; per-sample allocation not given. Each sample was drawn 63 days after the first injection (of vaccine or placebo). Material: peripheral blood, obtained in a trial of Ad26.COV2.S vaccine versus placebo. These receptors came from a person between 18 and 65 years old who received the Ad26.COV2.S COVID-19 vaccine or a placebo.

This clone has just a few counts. In DNA, the CDR3 is TGTGCTAGTGCCCCAAGAGTGTACACTGAAGCTTTCTTT. Translating gives CASAPRVYTEAFF. V is TRBV12-5 and J is TRBJ1-1; D call uncertain. Germline lookup yields CDR1 LGHNT and CDR2 FRNRAP. CDR3 length: 13 amino acids. Trimming removed 7 bases from V and 3 bases from J, with 12 bases in between.

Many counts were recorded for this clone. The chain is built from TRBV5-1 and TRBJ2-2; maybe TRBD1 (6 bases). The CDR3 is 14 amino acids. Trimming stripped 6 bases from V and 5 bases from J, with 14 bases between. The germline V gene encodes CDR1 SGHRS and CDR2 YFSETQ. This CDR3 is CASKYRDSTGELFF. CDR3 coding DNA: TGCGCCAGCAAGTACAGGGATAGTACCGGGGAGCTGTTTTTT.